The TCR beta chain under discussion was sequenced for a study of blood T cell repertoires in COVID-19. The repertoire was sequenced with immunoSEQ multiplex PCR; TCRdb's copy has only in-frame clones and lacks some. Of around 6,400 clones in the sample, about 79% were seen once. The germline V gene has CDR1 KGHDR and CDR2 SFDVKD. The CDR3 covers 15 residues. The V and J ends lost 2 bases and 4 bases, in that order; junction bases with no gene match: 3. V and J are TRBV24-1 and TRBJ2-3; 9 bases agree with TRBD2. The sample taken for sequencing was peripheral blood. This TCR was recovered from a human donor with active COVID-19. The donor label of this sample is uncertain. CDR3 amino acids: CATSDSRTSADTQYF. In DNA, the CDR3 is TGTGCCACCAGTGATTCTCGGACTAGCGCAGATACGCAGTATTTT.